The 8 T cell receptor beta chains below were found in one sample sequenced in a study of identifying expanded T cells in peripheral blood (dated by TCRdb to about 2019). Library preparation employed the immunoSEQ multiplex PCR assay. What TCRdb holds here is the immuneACCESS table cut down to in-frame rearrangements. Part of the clones is not present; checked against another copy, under half of the missing clones reflect an unresolved V gene, and the others are unexplained. In this sample the table shows more than 80,000 clones, 88% of which occur a single time. The ten largest clones add up to roughly 4% of the sample. Sequenced material: blood. These receptors all come from a person aged 18 to 70 in good health.

The rearrangement joins TRBV11-2 to TRBJ2-5, with D possibly TRBD2 on 6 matching bases. This CDR3 has 14 amino acids. Germline-derived CDR1 and CDR2 are SGHAT and FQNNGV. Trimming stripped 1 base from V and 4 bases from J, with 10 bases between. CDR3 sequence (DNA): TGTGCCAGCAGCTTAGGGGGAGGATTAGAGACCCAGTACTTC. Amino acid sequence: CASSLGGGLETQYF.

This chain uses TRBV28 with TRBJ2-5, with 7 bases lining up with TRBD2. The V gene's germline CDR1 is MDHEN and CDR2 SYDVKM. The V gene end was trimmed by 6 bases and the J gene end by 5 bases; junction bases not matched to a gene: 12. CDR3 length: 15 amino acids. CDR3 nucleotide sequence: TGTGCCAGCAGCCCGGGCGGGAGTAGGCGGGAGACCCAGTACTTC. Translating it yields CASSPGGSRRETQYF. Combining the CDR3 with reference TRBV28 and TRBJ2-5 gives the whole variable domain DVKVTQSSRYLVKRTGEKVFLECVQDMDHENMFWYRQDPGLGLRLIYFSYDVKMKEKGDIPEGYSVSREKKERFSLILESASTNQTSMYLCASSPGGSRRETQYFGPGTRLLVL.

In regard to this clone: A far larger clone is a single base away, which makes a read error likely. The chain couples TRBV6-1 to TRBJ2-6; D is ambiguous. The CDR3 is 14 residues long. The ends were cut back, 3 bases at V and 0 bases at J, with 3 bases in the middle. Germline V gives CDR1 MNHNS, CDR2 SASEGT. CDR3: CASSDISGANVLTF. As DNA, the CDR3 is TGTGCCAGCAGTGACATCTCTGGGGCCAACGTCCTGACTTTC.

The chain uses TRBV13 and TRBJ1-4, with D possibly being TRBD1 (5 bases). CDR3 size: 17 residues. CDR1 is PRHDT and CDR2 is FYEKMQ in the germline V gene (reference sequence). V lost 3 bases and J 0 bases, leaving 14 bases between the germline ends. The CDR3 reads CASSFGAGGATNEKLFF. DNA of the CDR3: TGTGCCAGCAGCTTCGGGGCAGGAGGTGCAACTAATGAAAAACTGTTTTTT.

This chain joins TRBV19 and TRBJ2-7; a weak D match, TRBD2 (5 bases). From germline, CDR1 is LNHDA and CDR2 SQIVND (reference sequence). Between the trimmed V and J ends, which lost 5 bases and 4 bases, there was a span of 12 bases. The CDR3 covers 13 residues. This chain's CDR3 is CASSHSEDYEQYF. Here the CDR3 DNA reads TGTGCCAGTAGTCACTCGGAGGATTACGAGCAGTACTTC.

The rearrangement joins TRBV7-9 to TRBJ2-1; D ambiguous. The CDR3 is made up of 15 amino acids. V dropped 2 bases and J dropped 4 bases, with 12 bases sitting between them. Germline loops: CDR1 SEHNR, CDR2 FQNEAQ (reference sequence). The CDR3 reads CASSLRFREYNEQFF. CDR3 coding DNA: TGTGCCAGCAGCTTACGGTTTAGGGAATACAATGAGCAGTTCTTC.

The chain has TRBV9 and TRBJ1-2; D uncertain. The CDR3 spans 14 residues. CDR1 is SGDLS and CDR2 is YYNGEE in the germline V gene. The germline V and J ends were trimmed by 0 bases and 4 bases, with 10 bases remaining between them. CDR3 nucleotide sequence: TGTGCCAGCAGCGTAGCTGGGGAGAGCTATGGCTACACCTTC. Its translation is CASSVAGESYGYTF.

The chain couples TRBV28 to TRBJ2-5; 11 bases align to TRBD2. CDR1 is MDHEN and CDR2 is SYDVKM in the germline V gene. V shed 11 bases, J shed 2 bases, and the junction held 7 bases outside the gene matches. The CDR3 extends over 14 amino acids. The CDR3 DNA follows: TGTGCCTGGCTAGCGGGGGGCAGTCAAGAGACCCAGTACTTC. This sequence encodes CAWLAGGSQETQYF.